The present TCR beta chain was sequenced within a study of blood T cell repertoires in COVID-19. Study at large: The study drew acute and convalescent COVID-19 samples from the United States, Italy and Spain. In each case, the material was cDNA or gDNA derived from T cells, B-cell-depleted T cells, or PBMCs.

Under the authors' procedure: How many nucleated cells were present was estimated from reference gene primer amplification. Clones were sequenced by immunoSEQ multiplex PCR, and TCRdb holds only the in-frame ones, with some missing. V and J calls plus clone size are reproduced from that table; the DNA served to infer D and trimming. Among about 12,000 clones listed, approximately 70% were seen once. This CDR3 has 14 residues. Trimming took 1 base from V and 7 from J; bases not matched to a gene: 5. Germline values: CDR1 SQVTM, CDR2 ANQGSEA. The TCR was taken from a human donor in a cohort sampled during active COVID-19. This sequence joins TRBV29-1 and TRBJ2-1; 9 bases align to TRBD1. What was sequenced was peripheral blood. CDR3 loop: CSVEGGTGRNEQFF. CDR3 DNA sequence: TGCAGCGTTGAAGGGGGGACAGGGAGGAATGAGCAGTTCTTC.